This T cell receptor (beta chain) was captured by sequencing in a study of CD8 T cells in ankylosing spondylitis. Study observations and caveats: Ankylosing spondylitis blood appeared to be characterized by a TCR beta motif of roughly eight highly homologous variants.

As for this clonotype: Its target is unknown.

TCRdb fed the 5' RACE reads into MiXCR, producing one record per CDR3 protein. In the table there are a few hundred thousand distinct CDR3 sequences, about 20% of which are singletons. CDR1 SGHRS and CDR2 YFSETQ come from the germline V gene. The junction had 4 bases not matched to a gene; V was cut back by 3 bases and J by 10 bases. The CDR3 contains 14 residues. The TCR originated in a male donor with ankylosing spondylitis. This chain connects TRBV5-1 to TRBJ2-1, with 13 bases matching TRBD2. The specimen was blood, either unsorted or a sorted T cell fraction (not recorded which). In nucleotides, the CDR3 is TGCGCCAGCAGCTCGACTAGCGGGAGGACCGAGCAGTTCTTC. It translates to CASSSTSGRTEQFF.